These T cell receptor beta chains were read from a single sample in a study of CD4 T cell repertoires in COVID-19. Sequencing used immunoSEQ multiplex PCR; TCRdb keeps in-frame clones, though not all of them. The repertoire holds tens of thousands of clones, with roughly four fifths as singletons. The specimen comprised CD4+ T cells from peripheral blood, sampled after recovery from COVID-19. The source of these receptors is a human donor who had COVID-19. Each CDR3 is given with its conserved first and last residue.

CDR3 protein	J gene	V gene	CDR3 length
CASSLFREGNQPQHF	TRBJ1-5	TRBV28	15
CASSYSWHFSYEQYF	TRBJ2-7	TRBV6-5	15
CASSSTGVISGNTIYF	TRBJ1-3	TRBV28	16
CASSQGRGAISSYEQYF	TRBJ2-7	TRBV4-1	17
CAGHQGGTNEKLFF	TRBJ1-4	TRBV7-9	14
CASSRGSGFTDTQYF	TRBJ2-3	TRBV3-1/TRBV3-2	15
CASGEQALSGNTIYF	TRBJ1-3	TRBV2	15
CASSQSRLAGKVYNEQFF	TRBJ2-1	TRBV14	18
CASRTARGNYNEQFF	TRBJ2-1	TRBV5-4	15
CASSLGGGSGNTIYF	TRBJ1-3	TRBV7-2	15
CASSQGTSGVYEQYF	TRBJ2-7	TRBV4-2	15
CASTLTYPYEQYF	TRBJ2-7	TRBV28	13
CASSLAGGSNQPQHF	TRBJ1-5	TRBV5-5	15
CASSPMRGPYGYTF	TRBJ1-2	TRBV9	14
CATSASSIGNQPQHF	TRBJ1-5	TRBV24-1	15
CASSAGPPANTEAFF	TRBJ1-1	TRBV16	15
CASSMKGTARNIQYF	TRBJ2-4	TRBV19	15
CASSDRNYGYTF	TRBJ1-2	TRBV25-1	12
CSASNRGLSSQPQHF	TRBJ1-5	TRBV20-1	15
CASSYLSGTYEQYF	TRBJ2-7	TRBV6-6	14
CASSLLAGAGELFF	TRBJ2-2	TRBV11-1	14
CASSQEGANLAFF	TRBJ1-1	TRBV6-5	13
CASSSNTRGSADTQYF	TRBJ2-3	TRBV28	16